These 31 T cell receptor beta chains came from one sample sequenced in a study of T-cell memory formation after mild COVID-19 (dated by TCRdb to about 2021). The method behind the library was 5' RACE. Sequencer: Illumina NovaSeq 6000. The public sequencing data were trimmed at Q25 with fastp and processed into clonotypes with MiXCR by TCRdb, which kept only in-frame beta chains. Every entry covers one CDR3 protein and lists the most common genes and DNA from its rows. This sample has 190,000 or so distinct CDR3 sequences in its table, and about a fifth of those were observed once. The ten biggest clones cover 23% of the sample. Source material: PBMCs or a T cell subset sorted from them (not recorded which). These receptors all stem from an adult woman who had mild COVID-19 (a few samples of this study predate the infection). The sample titles of this study are shuffled in the database, so cell type and time point are left out; the donor was told from shared clones.

The chain joins TRBV7-9 to TRBJ2-5; 12 nucleotides agree with TRBD2. The J segment lost 5 bases and the V segment lost 5 bases, leaving 24 bases of the junction unmatched. Germline V gene lookup returns CDR1 SEHNR and CDR2 FQNEAQ (reference sequence). The CDR3 is made up of 21 amino acids. This CDR3 is CASSAYLPPRTSGAWGETQYF. The CDR3 DNA reads TGTGCCAGCAGCGCCTACCTACCCCCTCGGACTAGCGGGGCTTGGGGGGAGACCCAGTACTTC.

This clonotype has more than one count but fewer than ten. This sequence joins TRBV2 and TRBJ1-1; TRBD1 matches 9 bases. This CDR3 spans 15 amino acids. Germline assignment: CDR1 SNHLY and CDR2 FYNNEI. Trimming took 3 bases from V and 5 from J; bases not matched to a gene: 7. Here the CDR3 DNA reads TGTGCCAGCAGTGATGGGGACAGGGTAGGGACTGAAGCTTTCTTT. Protein: CASSDGDRVGTEAFF.

V is TRBV29-1 and J is TRBJ1-1; the match to TRBD1 covers 8 bases. Germline values: CDR1 SQVTM, CDR2 ANQGSEA. The junction had 5 bases not matched to a gene; V was cut back by 2 bases and J by 6 bases. The CDR3 totals 13 residues. The CDR3 here is CSVETGGVPEAFF. In DNA form, the CDR3 reads TGCAGCGTTGAAACAGGGGGGGTCCCTGAAGCTTTCTTT. Full variable domain (missing parts from reference TRBV29-1 and TRBJ1-1): SAVISQKPSRDICQRGTSLTIQCQVDSQVTMMFWYRQQPGQSLTLIATANQGSEATYESGFVIDKFPISRPNLTFSTLTVSNMSPEDSSIYLCSVETGGVPEAFFGQGTRLTVV.

There are a few counts of this clonotype. V gene TRBV12-3 or TRBV12-4 combines with J gene TRBJ1-4; maybe TRBD1 (6 bases). V lost 6 bases, J lost 3 bases, and 8 bases lay in between. The CDR3 length is 13 residues. The CDR3 bases are TGTGCCAGCAGAGGACAGCCTAATGAAAAACTGTTTTTT. Translating gives CASRGQPNEKLFF.

The chain couples TRBV11-2 to TRBJ2-1, with D possibly being TRBD1 (6 bases). Germline V gene sequence: CDR1 SGHAT, CDR2 FQNNGV. V was clipped by 5 bases and J by 5 bases, with 13 bases between them. The CDR3 extends over 14 amino acids. CDR3 DNA sequence: TGTGCCAGCAGCAACAGGGATCAGAACAATGAGCAGTTCTTC. Translating gives CASSNRDQNNEQFF.

The V call is TRBV7-9, the J call TRBJ2-7; 8 bases map to TRBD1. The CDR3 runs to 18 residues. Germline V CDR1 and CDR2: SEHNR, FQNEAQ (reference sequence). V dropped 4 bases and J dropped 4; count of bases not matched to a gene: 18. The CDR3 loop reads CASSSKTPRDRISYEQYF. The CDR3 DNA follows: TGTGCCAGCAGCTCGAAAACCCCCCGGGACAGGATATCTTACGAGCAGTACTTC.

This clonotype was recorded a few times. V and J are TRBV12-3 or TRBV12-4 and TRBJ2-4; weak D call: TRBD2 (6 bases). This CDR3 comprises 16 residues. The V end was cut by 6 bases, the J end by 7 bases, with 22 bases between. The CDR3 bases are TGTGCCAGCAGCGAGGAGGGGACCGGCCCGGTCAACATTCAGTACTTC. It yields the protein CASSEEGTGPVNIQYF.

The V gene is TRBV4-2, the J gene TRBJ2-7, with TRBD1 identical over 11 bases. The germline gives CDR1 LGHNA, CDR2 YNFKEQ. The V segment lost 1 base and the J segment 3 bases; nucleotides outside the gene matches: 2. CDR3 length equals 15 residues. In DNA form, the CDR3 reads TGTGCCAGCAGCCAAGCAGGGACAGGGGGCTACGAGCAGTACTTC. Protein product: CASSQAGTGGYEQYF.

This sequence joins TRBV7-9 and TRBJ2-5; 10 nucleotides align to TRBD2. The CDR3 has 14 amino acids. Per the germline V gene, CDR1 is SEHNR and CDR2 is FQNEAQ (reference sequence). After removal of 6 bases from V and 5 bases from J, the junction contained 6 bases not matched to a gene. Here the CDR3 reads CASSQREGEETQYF. The CDR3 nucleotides read TGTGCCAGCAGTCAGCGGGAGGGTGAGGAGACCCAGTACTTC.

The chain joins TRBV4-2 to TRBJ1-2; D is perhaps TRBD1 (5 bases). V was clipped by 1 base and J by 3 bases, with 15 bases between them. From germline, CDR1 is LGHNA and CDR2 YNFKEQ. The CDR3 has 16 residues. Written as DNA, the CDR3 is TGTGCCAGCAGCCAAGCGGGGAGGGGTCGCGACTATGGCTACACCTTC. Amino acids: CASSQAGRGRDYGYTF.

The table lists this clonotype with a few counts. The rearrangement uses TRBV27 and TRBJ2-7; D possibly corresponds to TRBD1 (6 bases). CDR1 is MNHEY and CDR2 is SMNVEV in the germline V gene (reference sequence). This CDR3 is built from 15 residues. V shed 0 bases and J shed 5 bases, with 14 bases lying between them. CDR3 coding DNA: TGTGCCAGCAGTTTATCGACAGGCCTCGGGAACGAGCAGTACTTC. Translating it yields CASSLSTGLGNEQYF.

The rearrangement links TRBV5-1 to TRBJ2-1; 11 bases match TRBD1. The CDR3 is made up of 16 amino acids. V shed 0 bases, J shed 8 bases, and the junction held 7 bases outside the gene matches. Germline V gene sequence: CDR1 SGHRS, CDR2 YFSETQ. CDR3 DNA: TGCGCCAGCAGCTTGGCCGGGACAGGGGGAGGAGATGAGCAGTTCTTC. Translating it yields CASSLAGTGGGDEQFF.

The rearrangement links TRBV27 to TRBJ1-2, with 7 bases identical to TRBD1. The CDR3 is made up of 13 amino acids. Germline V gene data show CDR1 as MNHEY and CDR2 as SMNVEV (reference sequence). Trimming removed 8 bases from V and 4 bases from J; junction bases left unmatched: 7. DNA of the CDR3: TGTGCCAGCGCCGAACAGGGGTTCTATGGCTACACCTTC. It encodes CASAEQGFYGYTF.

CDR3 in DNA: TGCGCCAGCAGCGAGACAGGGGCATATGGCTACACCTTC. This translates into CASSETGAYGYTF. V gene TRBV5-1 combines with J gene TRBJ1-2; 8 bases are shared with TRBD1. V was clipped by 4 bases and J by 5 bases; unmatched bases: 4. Looked up from germline, CDR1 is SGHRS and CDR2 is YFSETQ. This CDR3 comprises 13 residues.

The genes are TRBV9 and TRBJ2-1, with 7 bases fitting TRBD1. Germline CDR1 reads SGDLS; CDR2 reads YYNGEE. This CDR3 region has 12 residues. Trimming at V came to 3 bases and at J to 10 bases, leaving 4 bases not matched to a gene. The CDR3 coding sequence is TGTGCCAGCAGCGCGACAGGGTGGGAGCAGTTCTTC. This codes for CASSATGWEQFF.

This clonotype has at least ten counts. The chain combines TRBV5-1 with TRBJ1-4; 8 bases are shared with TRBD1. J was trimmed by 1 base and V by 4 bases; bases with no gene match: 6. The germline gives CDR1 SGHRS, CDR2 YFSETQ. This CDR3 spans 16 amino acids. The CDR3: CASSPAGQGTNEKLFF. CDR3 DNA: TGCGCCAGCAGCCCCGCCGGACAGGGAACTAATGAAAAACTGTTTTTT.

This clonotype showed up just a few times. V is TRBV12-3 or TRBV12-4 and J is TRBJ1-2; 7 nucleotides agree with TRBD1. The CDR3 has 14 amino acids. J lost 4 bases, V lost 7 bases, and 9 bases had no gene match. CDR3 loop: CASTTVGDSYGYTF. CDR3 nucleotides: TGTGCCAGCACCACCGTGGGGGACAGCTATGGCTACACCTTC.

This clonotype was detected a few times. The CDR3 sequence: CASSGIKAGVGDTQYF. The DNA of the CDR3 is TGTGCCAGCAGCGGAATTAAAGCGGGAGTGGGAGATACGCAGTATTTT. The V and J genes are TRBV11-3 and TRBJ2-3; TRBD2 matches at 8 bases. Germline V lookup: CDR1 SGHNT, CDR2 YENEEA. After removal of 5 bases from V and 5 bases from J, the junction contained 12 bases not matched to a gene. There are 16 residues in the CDR3.

This clonotype was counted between two and nine times. V is TRBV20-1 and J is TRBJ2-3; 8 bases map to TRBD2. The length of the CDR3 is 15 residues. From germline, CDR1 is DFQATT and CDR2 SNEGSKA (reference sequence). Trimming took 0 bases from V and 5 from J; bases not matched to a gene: 7. CDR3 nucleotide sequence: TGCAGTGCTAGAGATCGGGGACTAGGGAAAGATACGCAGTATTTT. Encoded protein: CSARDRGLGKDTQYF.

This clonotype has a single count. The rearrangement links TRBV6-1 to TRBJ1-5; D is undetermined. The germline CDR1 and CDR2 sequences are MNHNS and SASEGT. This CDR3 contains 14 residues. V was cut by 2 bases and J by 0 bases, with 5 bases left in between. The CDR3 DNA is TGTGCCAGCAGTGAACTCACTAGCAATCAGCCCCAGCATTTT. Translated, it gives CASSELTSNQPQHF.

V is TRBV5-1 and J is TRBJ2-7; TRBD1 is a possible D gene (5 bases). This CDR3 spans 13 amino acids. Germline CDR1 SGHRS, CDR2 YFSETQ. Trimming stripped 7 bases from V and 0 bases from J, with 11 bases between. As DNA, the CDR3 is TGCGCCAGCTATTACAGGTCCTCCTACGAGCAGTACTTC. This codes for CASYYRSSYEQYF.

A few counts support this clonotype. The genes are TRBV9 and TRBJ1-1; no firm D call. Trimming removed 0 bases at V and 5 bases at J, with 11 bases between. The CDR3 spans 14 residues. Per germline, CDR1 SGDLS and CDR2 YYNGEE. The CDR3 spells CASSVASGMTEAFF. CDR3 DNA: TGTGCCAGCAGCGTAGCTTCGGGTATGACTGAAGCTTTCTTT.

This clonotype appeared a few times. The chain has TRBV6-2 or TRBV6-3 and TRBJ2-5; TRBD2 might be the D (5 bases). This CDR3 is 15 amino acids long. The V gene's germline CDR1 is MNHEY and CDR2 SVGEGT. Trimming stripped 6 bases from V and 4 bases from J, with 18 bases between. The CDR3 DNA is TGTGCCAGCAGCCCCTCCTTAGGGAGCAGAGAGACCCAGTACTTC. Translation gives CASSPSLGSRETQYF.

This clonotype has a count of ten or more. The CDR3 DNA is TGTGCCAGCAGCTTAGCAGGTGCGGGAGTCAGGGGCGATGAGCAGTTCTTC. Its protein product is CASSLAGAGVRGDEQFF. The rearrangement links TRBV7-8 to TRBJ2-1, with a possible D match to TRBD2 (7 bases). CDR3 size: 17 residues. V lost 0 bases and J 8 bases, leaving 20 bases between the germline ends. Germline V gene lookup returns CDR1 SGHVS and CDR2 FQNEAQ.

V is TRBV29-1 and J is TRBJ1-1; weak D call: TRBD1 (6 bases). Per germline, CDR1 SQVTM and CDR2 ANQGSEA. The V end was cut by 0 bases, the J end by 3 bases, with 14 bases between. The CDR3 has 15 residues. CDR3 loop: CSVEDWGGEDTEAFF. The CDR3 DNA is TGCAGCGTTGAAGATTGGGGGGGCGAGGACACTGAAGCTTTCTTT.

This clonotype came up many times. The chain carries TRBV7-2 and TRBJ2-5; 9 nucleotides align to TRBD2. Germline CDR1 is SGHTA and CDR2 is FQGNSA. The CDR3 sequence is 14 residues long. The V segment lost 6 bases and the J segment 5 bases; nucleotides outside the gene matches: 7. This chain's CDR3 is CASRPGLAGETQYF. For the CDR3, the DNA is TGTGCCAGCAGACCGGGACTAGCAGGGGAGACCCAGTACTTC.

The chain joins TRBV20-1 to TRBJ2-7; D remains ambiguous. CDR1 and CDR2 from the germline V gene are DFQATT and SNEGSKA (reference sequence). Trimming pared 5 bases from V and 9 bases from J, leaving 11 bases between. This CDR3 region has 10 residues. Here the CDR3 reads CSAPGLGQYF. The CDR3 DNA sequence: TGCAGTGCTCCGGGCCTGGGGCAGTACTTC.

The CDR3: CASKKQGQGDTGELFF. The CDR3 region has the DNA TGTGCCAGCAAGAAACAGGGACAGGGGGACACCGGGGAGCTGTTTTTT. This sequence joins TRBV6-4 and TRBJ2-2; TRBD1 aligns across 11 bases. V dropped 7 bases and J dropped 3; count of bases not matched to a gene: 7. This CDR3 spans 16 amino acids. Germline CDR1 is MRHNA and CDR2 is SNTAGT.

The chain combines TRBV12-3 or TRBV12-4 with TRBJ2-5, with D hard to call. V shed 6 bases and J shed 10 bases, with 12 bases lying between them. The CDR3 totals 11 residues. For the CDR3, the DNA is TGTGCCAGCAGGCTCTCAGAGGACCAGTACTTC. Its protein is CASRLSEDQYF.

This clonotype has a handful of counts. The chain uses TRBV29-1 and TRBJ2-7; the match to TRBD1 covers 10 bases. CDR3 length equals 12 residues. The V gene end was trimmed by 7 bases and the J gene end by 7 bases; junction bases not matched to a gene: 7. Looked up from germline, CDR1 is SQVTM and CDR2 is ANQGSEA. This CDR3 reads CSASGTGEEQYF. CDR3 nucleotide sequence: TGCAGCGCCTCCGGGACAGGGGAAGAGCAGTACTTC.

This clonotype was picked up one time. The chain carries TRBV27 and TRBJ2-7, with D uncertain. The germline V gene has CDR1 MNHEY and CDR2 SMNVEV (reference sequence). V lost 2 bases and J 3 bases, leaving 14 bases between the germline ends. CDR3 size: 15 residues. The CDR3 protein is CASSLIGQIGYEQYF. CDR3 nucleotide sequence: TGTGCCAGCAGTTTAATCGGGCAGATTGGCTACGAGCAGTACTTC.